The clone carrying this T cell receptor beta chain was counted only a few times. Its antigen remains unidentified. TCRdb itself ran the 5' RACE reads through MiXCR, one entry per CDR3 protein. In the table there are under 650,000 distinct CDR3 sequences, roughly 18% of which are singletons. These data are taken from a study of T-cell memory formation after mild COVID-19. The study's findings and limits: The pre-infection memory compartment contained some responding clones, suggesting cross-reactive memory joined. Nothing showed for sure that second-wave clones peaking on day 37 were SARS-CoV-2 specific. Balance between CD4 and CD8 was seen in clones contracting day 15 to 85, and a CD4+ lean was seen in later expanders. CD4+ contracting clones lay mainly in CM and EM, CD8+ ones in EMRA.

V was clipped by 3 bases and J by 0 bases, with 12 bases between them. Germline V gives CDR1 SGDLS, CDR2 YYNGEE. The CDR3 spans 16 residues. The gene calls are TRBV9 and TRBJ2-2; D is unclear. The sequence came from an adult woman who had mild COVID-19 (a few samples of this study predate the infection). Cell type and time point are not known. The sequencing input was PBMCs or a T cell subset sorted from them (not recorded which). The CDR3 DNA reads TGTGCCAGCAGCGCTAGAGGTGGGCCGAACACCGGGGAGCTGTTTTTT. It yields the protein CASSARGGPNTGELFF.